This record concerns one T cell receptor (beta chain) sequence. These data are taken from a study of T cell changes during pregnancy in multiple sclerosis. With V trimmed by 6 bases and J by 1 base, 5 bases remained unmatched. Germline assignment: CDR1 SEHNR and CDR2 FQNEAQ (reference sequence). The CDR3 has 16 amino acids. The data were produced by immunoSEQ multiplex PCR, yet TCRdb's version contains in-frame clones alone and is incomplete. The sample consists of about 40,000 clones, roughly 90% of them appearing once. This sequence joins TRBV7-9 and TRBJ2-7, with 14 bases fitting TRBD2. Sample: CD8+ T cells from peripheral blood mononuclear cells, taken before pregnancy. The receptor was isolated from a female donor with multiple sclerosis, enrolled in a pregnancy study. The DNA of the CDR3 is TGTGCCAGCAGTTCGACTAGCGGGAGGGCTTCCTACGAGCAGTACTTC. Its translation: CASSSTSGRASYEQYF.